The following is a T cell receptor (beta chain) sequence with its context. The cohort comprised adults aged about 18 to 100 years residing in under 30 US areas. Which cohort a participant joined came from the clinical history participants gave. For recovered donors of Cohort 3, there were two negative PCRs, clearance, or symptom resolution. TCRdb's table, derived via immunoSEQ multiplex PCR, lists solely in-frame clones and lacks some. The sample has fewer than 400,000 clones; around 84% are singletons. The source of the sample is a study of blood T cell repertoires in COVID-19. The receptor was derived from a man aged 25 to 40 who had recovered from COVID-19. Sequencing was carried out using PBMCs or T cells enriched from blood (not recorded which).

CDR3 nucleotide sequence: TGCGCCAGCAGTGAGTCGAACCCCGGACAGGGAAGCACAGATACGCAGTATTTT. Protein product: CASSESNPGQGSTDTQYF. This rearrangement joins TRBV10-2 to TRBJ2-3; 8 bases fit TRBD1. The CDR3 has 18 residues. The germline V gene encodes CDR1 WSHSY and CDR2 SAAADI. With 0 bases clipped from V and 0 bases from J, the junction kept 8 bases outside the gene matches.